This TCR beta chain was identified during a study of shared clonotypes between healthy human individuals. Across the whole study: Used for every donor were three CD4 naive, three CD4 memory, two CD8 naive and one CD8 memory plate. Broader study findings: Naive subsets generally exceeded memory subsets in estimated richness.

This CDR3 is 12 amino acids long. Trimming shortened V by 3 bases and J by 1 base, and 6 bases separated the two germline ends. From germline, CDR1 is GTSNPN and CDR2 SVGIG (reference sequence). Produced via immunoSEQ multiplex PCR; TCRdb's table is partial and in-frame only. The sample yields approximately 2.5 million clones, approximately 92% seen once. Only a few counts were recorded for this clone. The target antigen is unknown. This CDR3 is also generated by other DNA sequences in the sample. V is TRBV30 and J is TRBJ1-1; D not resolved. This TCR was recovered from a man younger than 35 in good health. Source material: naive CD4+ T cells sorted from blood. Subset denoted: CD45RA+ positively selected. The CDR3 is CAWSDRNTEAFF. The CDR3 DNA is TGTGCCTGGAGCGATCGGAACACTGAAGCTTTCTTT.